The 16 T cell receptor beta chains below were found in one sample sequenced in a study of CD8 T cells in Susac syndrome. The RNA input was 0.5 to 1 ug, and it was reverse transcribed with random hexamers. MiXCR, applied by TCRdb to the immunoSEQ multiplex PCR reads, yields one record per CDR3 protein. The sample holds approximately 130,000 distinct CDR3 sequences; around 94% are singletons and the top ten take approximately 0.089%. The sample taken for sequencing was CD4+ T cells from PBMCs. The source of these receptors is a human donor in good health.

CDR3 sequence: CASSPDGIQPQHF. CDR3 sequence (DNA): TGTGCCAGCAGCCCGGACGGAATTCAGCCCCAGCATTTT. V and J are TRBV7-9 and TRBJ1-5, with D unclear. This CDR3 contains 13 residues. V lost 5 bases, J lost 6 bases, and 11 bases lay in between. Germline values: CDR1 SEHNR, CDR2 FQNEAQ (reference sequence).

The chain links TRBV12-3 or TRBV12-4 to TRBJ2-7; tentatively, D is TRBD1 or TRBD2 (5 bases each). V gave up 6 bases and J gave up 2 bases, with 14 bases separating them. CDR3 length: 14 amino acids. DNA for the CDR3: TGTGCCAGCAGCATTGGGGGTGTCCCCTACGAGCAGTACTTC. Encoded protein: CASSIGGVPYEQYF.

The CDR3 here is CASRLNGGAYEQYF. In DNA form, the CDR3 reads TGTGCCAGCAGGCTAAATGGAGGGGCCTACGAGCAGTACTTC. V is TRBV7-9 and J is TRBJ2-7, with a possible D match to TRBD2 (6 bases). Per the germline V gene, CDR1 is SEHNR and CDR2 is FQNEAQ (reference sequence). This CDR3 has 14 residues. V lost 6 bases and J lost 2, with 14 bases in between.

This chain connects TRBV5-4 to TRBJ2-5; 7 positions match TRBD1. The J segment lost 5 bases and the V segment lost 3 bases, leaving 13 bases of the junction unmatched. Germline V gene data show CDR1 as SGHNT and CDR2 as YYREEE (reference sequence). The CDR3 is 16 residues long. In nucleotides, the CDR3 is TGTGCCAGCAGCTCATCACAGGGGCGAATGGTGGAGACCCAGTACTTC. Translating it yields CASSSSQGRMVETQYF.

The V and J genes are TRBV9 and TRBJ2-1; 8 bases match TRBD2. The germline V gene has CDR1 SGDLS and CDR2 YYNGEE. V dropped 2 bases and J dropped 5; count of bases not matched to a gene: 3. The CDR3 spans 14 residues. CDR3 region: CASSVSGSNNEQFF. CDR3 sequence (DNA): TGTGCCAGCAGCGTCAGCGGGAGCAACAATGAGCAGTTCTTC.

The gene calls are TRBV12-3 or TRBV12-4 and TRBJ2-3; the match to TRBD1 covers 10 bases. The CDR3 has 15 residues. V shed 5 bases, J shed 1 base, and the junction held 3 bases outside the gene matches. This CDR3 reads CASSRQGAGTDTQYF. CDR3 DNA: TGTGCCAGCAGTCGACAGGGGGCTGGCACAGATACGCAGTATTTT.

The chain combines TRBV5-1 with TRBJ2-4; 7 bases are a match to TRBD1. In germline, CDR1 is SGHRS, CDR2 YFSETQ. The CDR3 consists of 17 residues. V dropped 0 bases and J dropped 2; count of bases not matched to a gene: 8. The CDR3 protein is CASSLGGGAIPKNIQYF. For the CDR3, the DNA is TGCGCCAGCAGCTTGGGAGGGGGCGCGATTCCCAAAAACATTCAGTACTTC.

V usage is TRBV12-3 or TRBV12-4 and J usage is TRBJ1-1; D gene unclear. The CDR3 spans 14 residues. Trimming took 2 bases from V and 2 from J, leaving 9 bases between them. The CDR3 here is CASSLYGVNTEAFF. The CDR3 DNA sequence: TGTGCCAGCAGTTTATACGGAGTAAACACTGAAGCTTTCTTT.

The sample holds one count of this clonotype. The gene calls are TRBV7-9 and TRBJ2-1, with 13 positions matching TRBD2. This CDR3 is 15 amino acids long. Germline-derived CDR1 and CDR2 are SEHNR and FQNEAQ (reference sequence). The V and J ends lost 5 bases and 7 bases, in that order; junction bases with no gene match: 5. CDR3 nucleotides: TGTGCCAGCAGCCCACTAGCGGGAGGGAGGAATGAGCAGTTCTTC. Translation: CASSPLAGGRNEQFF.

This clonotype was observed a single time. V is TRBV15 and J is TRBJ2-7; D is uncertain. Per germline, CDR1 LNHNV and CDR2 YYDKDF (reference sequence). This CDR3 is built from 13 residues. Trimming took 6 bases from V and 6 from J, leaving 15 bases between them. CDR3 in amino acids: CATRGPPAGEQYF. The CDR3 bases are TGTGCCACCAGGGGCCCCCCGGCCGGCGAGCAGTACTTC. The complete variable domain, with remaining parts taken from reference TRBV15 and TRBJ2-7, reads DAMVIQNPRYQVTQFGKPVTLSCSQTLNHNVMYWYQQKSSQAPKLLFHYYDKDFNNEADTPDNFQSRRPNTSFCFLDIRSPGLGDTAMYLCATRGPPAGEQYFGPGTRLTVT.

The chain has TRBV27 and TRBJ2-1; TRBD2 aligns across 11 bases. The CDR3 consists of 14 residues. V lost 3 bases and J lost 13; bases outside the gene matches: 8. Germline V lookup: CDR1 MNHEY, CDR2 SMNVEV (reference sequence). The chain's CDR3 is CASSLGTSGSAQFF. CDR3 sequence (DNA): TGTGCCAGCAGTTTGGGGACTAGCGGTTCGGCCCAGTTCTTC.

This clonotype appeared a single time. The CDR3 loop reads CSARVQHSGNTIYF. The CDR3, as DNA: TGCAGTGCTAGAGTCCAACACTCTGGAAACACCATATATTTT. The chain is built from TRBV20-1 and TRBJ1-3; no clear D gene. The ends were cut back, 1 base at V and 0 bases at J, with 7 bases in the middle. The length of the CDR3 is 14 residues. Germline-derived CDR1 and CDR2 are DFQATT and SNEGSKA (reference sequence).

The V and J genes are TRBV5-1 and TRBJ2-3; 7 nucleotides align to TRBD2. V lost 1 base, J lost 6 bases, and 8 bases stayed unmatched. Germline V gives CDR1 SGHRS, CDR2 YFSETQ. CDR3 length equals 15 residues. This CDR3 is CASSLSSGAGDTQYF. CDR3 coding DNA: TGCGCCAGCAGCTTGTCGAGCGGGGCAGGGGATACGCAGTATTTT.

The rearrangement uses TRBV11-2 and TRBJ2-5; D gene uncertain. The germline V gene has CDR1 SGHAT and CDR2 FQNNGV. CDR3 length: 12 residues. V lost 2 bases, J lost 9 bases, and 10 bases lay in between. The CDR3 reads CASSLSRVAQYF. For the CDR3, the DNA is TGTGCCAGCAGCTTAAGCCGTGTGGCCCAGTACTTC.

The chain links TRBV3-1 to TRBJ2-2; D is possibly TRBD1 (5 bases). Trimming pared 2 bases from V and 6 bases from J, leaving 10 bases between. CDR1 is LGHDT and CDR2 is YNNKEL in the germline V gene (reference sequence). This CDR3 has 14 residues. CDR3 protein: CASSQLGRSGELFF. CDR3 DNA sequence: TGTGCCAGCAGCCAACTGGGGCGCTCCGGGGAGCTGTTTTTT.

This sequence joins TRBV6-2 or TRBV6-3 and TRBJ2-5; 8 bases fit TRBD2. From germline, CDR1 is MNHEY and CDR2 SVGEGT. The CDR3 length is 17 residues. Germline trimming cut 0 bases from V and 5 bases from J; bases unmatched to any gene: 11. The CDR3 loop is CASSYSVTAGVSETQYF. In nucleotides, the CDR3 is TGTGCCAGCAGTTACTCGGTAACAGCGGGAGTGTCTGAGACCCAGTACTTC.